The 9 T cell receptor beta chains reported below all come from one sample, sequenced in a study of T cells in Graves' hyperthyroidism and ophthalmopathy. Amplification yielded TCR beta CDR3 regions, with RNA transcripts as the source. TCR CDR3 underwent first-round RT-PCR with the HTBI primer set. TCRdb ran MiXCR on the multiplex PCR reads and lists one entry per CDR3 protein. The table records about 690,000 distinct CDR3 sequences, 15% to 20% of them present only once. Sequencing was done on a sample of blood. These receptor sequences come from a man aged 45-65 years with Graves' hyperthyroidism.

This clonotype has at least ten counts. The rearrangement uses TRBV2 and TRBJ1-1; D possibly corresponds to TRBD1 (5 bases). The V and J ends lost 4 bases and 5 bases respectively, with 11 bases between them. Germline V gene lookup returns CDR1 SNHLY and CDR2 FYNNEI. CDR3 length equals 13 residues. For the CDR3, the DNA is TGTGCCAGCAGTGCAGGGATTTGGACTGAAGCTTTCTTT. It specifies CASSAGIWTEAFF.

This clonotype was seen at least ten times. The rearrangement links TRBV10-3 to TRBJ2-7, with unresolved D. V dropped 2 bases and J dropped 4 bases, with 12 bases sitting between them. The germline CDR1 and CDR2 sequences are ENHRY and SYGVKD. This CDR3 region has 14 residues. This CDR3 reads CAISEDGLYYEQYF. The CDR3 DNA reads as TGTGCCATCAGTGAGGACGGTCTCTATTACGAGCAGTACTTC.

V gene TRBV9 combines with J gene TRBJ2-2; D may be TRBD1 (5 bases). Per the germline V gene, CDR1 is SGDLS and CDR2 is YYNGEE. The CDR3 has 14 residues. With 0 bases removed from V and 6 bases from J, the gap between germline ends came to 9 bases. This chain's CDR3 is CASSVASRAGELFF. The CDR3 DNA reads TGTGCCAGCAGCGTAGCTTCCAGGGCCGGGGAGCTGTTTTTT.

This clonotype was observed at least ten times. V and J are TRBV5-1 and TRBJ2-5, with TRBD1 matching 8 bases. CDR3 size: 15 residues. The junction had 6 bases not matched to a gene; V was cut back by 0 bases and J by 5 bases. Germline V gene lookup returns CDR1 SGHRS and CDR2 YFSETQ. The CDR3 bases are TGCGCCAGCAGCTTGGCCCCAGGGGGCGGCGAGACCCAGTACTTC. Amino acids: CASSLAPGGGETQYF.

CDR3 protein: CASSITLSSSYNEQFF. The DNA for the CDR3 is TGTGCCAGTAGTATCACCCTTTCGAGCTCCTACAATGAGCAGTTCTTC. This rearrangement joins TRBV19 to TRBJ2-1; D remains ambiguous. Trimming stripped 3 bases from V and 0 bases from J, with 12 bases between. The CDR3 runs 16 residues. CDR1 is LNHDA and CDR2 is SQIVND in the germline V gene (reference sequence). The variable domain in full, completed from reference TRBV19 and TRBJ2-1, reads DGGITQSPKYLFRKEGQNVTLSCEQNLNHDAMYWYRQDPGQGLRLIYYSQIVNDFQKGDIAEGYSVSREKKESFPLTVTSAQKNPTAFYLCASSITLSSSYNEQFFGPGTRLTVL.

The genes are TRBV3-1 and TRBJ2-2; TRBD2 matches at 11 bases. Trimming cost V 2 bases and J 7 bases; bases outside gene matches: 6. The CDR3 length is 16 residues. Germline values: CDR1 LGHDT, CDR2 YNNKEL (reference sequence). The CDR3 coding sequence is TGTGCCAGCAGCCAATTTAGCGGGAGGGCCGGCGGGGAGCTGTTTTTT. Translated: CASSQFSGRAGGELFF.

This clonotype was recorded at least ten times. The CDR3, as DNA: TGTGCCAGCAGCCCCGGACGGATCATCACTGAGCAGTTCTTC. The encoded protein is CASSPGRIITEQFF. V is TRBV7-8 and J is TRBJ2-1; unclear D gene. Trimming removed 5 bases from V and 9 bases from J, with 17 bases in between. From germline, CDR1 is SGHVS and CDR2 FQNEAQ. CDR3 length equals 14 residues. The full variable domain, in which reference TRBV7-8 and TRBJ2-1 provide the parts outside the CDR3, is GAGVSQSPRYKVAKRGQDVALRCDPISGHVSLFWYQQALGQGPEFLTYFQNEAQLDKSGLPSDRFFAERPEGSVSTLKIQRTQQEDSAVYLCASSPGRIITEQFFGPGTRLTVL.

This clonotype occurred many times. The chain carries TRBV12-3 or TRBV12-4 and TRBJ2-2; TRBD2 aligns across 11 bases. The CDR3 loop spans 13 amino acids. V shed 11 bases, J shed 8 bases, and the junction held 7 bases outside the gene matches. CDR3 sequence (DNA): TGTGCCGGCTTACTAGCGGGAGTTGGGGAGCTGTTTTTT. It specifies CAGLLAGVGELFF.

The genes are TRBV4-3 and TRBJ2-3; D call uncertain. Looked up from germline, CDR1 is LGHNA and CDR2 is YSLEER. V was cut by 0 bases and J by 7 bases, with 14 bases left in between. The CDR3 has 15 amino acids. Here the CDR3 reads CASSQDGSTMNTQYF. For the CDR3, the DNA is TGCGCCAGCAGCCAAGATGGTAGTACAATGAATACGCAGTATTTT.